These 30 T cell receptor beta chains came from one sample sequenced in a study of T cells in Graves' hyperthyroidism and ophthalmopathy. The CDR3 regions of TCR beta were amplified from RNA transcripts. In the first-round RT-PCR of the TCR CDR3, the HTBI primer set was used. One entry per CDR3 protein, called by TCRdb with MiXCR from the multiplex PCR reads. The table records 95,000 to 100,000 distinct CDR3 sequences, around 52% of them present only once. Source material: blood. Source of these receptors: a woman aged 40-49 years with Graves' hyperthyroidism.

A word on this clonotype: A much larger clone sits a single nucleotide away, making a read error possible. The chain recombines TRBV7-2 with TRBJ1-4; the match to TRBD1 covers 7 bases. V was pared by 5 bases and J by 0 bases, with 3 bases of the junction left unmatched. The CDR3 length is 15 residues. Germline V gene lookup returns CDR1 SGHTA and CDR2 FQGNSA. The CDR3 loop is CASSQGGTTNEKLFF. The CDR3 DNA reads TGTGCCAGCAGCCAGGGGGGAACAACTAATGAAAAACTGTTTTTT.

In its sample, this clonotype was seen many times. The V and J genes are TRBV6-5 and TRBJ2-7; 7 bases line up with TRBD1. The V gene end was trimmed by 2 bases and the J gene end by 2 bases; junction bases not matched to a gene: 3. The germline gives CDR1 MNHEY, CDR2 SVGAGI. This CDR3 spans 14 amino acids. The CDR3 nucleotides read TGTGCCAGCAGTTACGGGCAGGGGGCCTACGAGCAGTACTTC. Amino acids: CASSYGQGAYEQYF.

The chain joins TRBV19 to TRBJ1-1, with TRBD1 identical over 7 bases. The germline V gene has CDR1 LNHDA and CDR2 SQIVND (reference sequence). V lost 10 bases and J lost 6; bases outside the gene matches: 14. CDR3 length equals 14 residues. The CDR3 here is CATSDSTGRPEAFF. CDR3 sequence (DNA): TGTGCCACCTCTGACTCGACAGGGCGGCCTGAAGCTTTCTTT.

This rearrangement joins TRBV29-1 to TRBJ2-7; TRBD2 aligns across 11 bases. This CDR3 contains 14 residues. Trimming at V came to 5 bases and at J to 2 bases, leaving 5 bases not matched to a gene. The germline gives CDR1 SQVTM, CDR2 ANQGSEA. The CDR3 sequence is CSVTSGRTPYEQYF. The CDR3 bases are TGCAGCGTTACTAGCGGGAGAACCCCCTACGAGCAGTACTTC.

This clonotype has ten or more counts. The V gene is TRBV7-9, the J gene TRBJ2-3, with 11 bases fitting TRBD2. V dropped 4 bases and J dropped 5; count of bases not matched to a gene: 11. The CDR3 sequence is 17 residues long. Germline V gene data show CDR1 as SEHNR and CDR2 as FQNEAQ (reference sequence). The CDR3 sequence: CASSSLPTSGRKDTQYF. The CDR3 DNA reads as TGTGCCAGCAGCTCCCTTCCTACTAGCGGGAGAAAAGATACGCAGTATTTT.

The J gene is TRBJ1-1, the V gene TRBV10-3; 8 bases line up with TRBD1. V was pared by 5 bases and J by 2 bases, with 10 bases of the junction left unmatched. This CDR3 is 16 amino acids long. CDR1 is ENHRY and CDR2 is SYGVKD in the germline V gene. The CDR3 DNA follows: TGTGCCATCAGTACCACCGGGACAGGCTTTAACACTGAAGCTTTCTTT. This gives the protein CAISTTGTGFNTEAFF.

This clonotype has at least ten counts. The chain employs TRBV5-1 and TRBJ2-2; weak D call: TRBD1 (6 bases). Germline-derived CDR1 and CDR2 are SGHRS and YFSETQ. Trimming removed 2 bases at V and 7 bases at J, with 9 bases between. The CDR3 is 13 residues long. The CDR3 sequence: CASSLQGSGELFF. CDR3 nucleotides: TGCGCCAGCAGCTTACAGGGTAGCGGGGAGCTGTTTTTT.

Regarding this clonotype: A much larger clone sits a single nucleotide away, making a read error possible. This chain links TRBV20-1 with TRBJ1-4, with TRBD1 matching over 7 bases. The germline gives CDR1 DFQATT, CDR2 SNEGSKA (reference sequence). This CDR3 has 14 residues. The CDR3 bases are TGCAGTGCTAGAGATACAGGGGTAGCTGAAACACTGTTTTTT. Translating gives CSARDTGVAETLFF.

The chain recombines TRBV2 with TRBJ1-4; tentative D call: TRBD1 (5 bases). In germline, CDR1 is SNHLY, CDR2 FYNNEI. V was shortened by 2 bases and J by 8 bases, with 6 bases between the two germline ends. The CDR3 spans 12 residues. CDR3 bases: TGTGCCAGCAGTGAATGGGGGGAAAAACTGTTTTTT. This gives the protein CASSEWGEKLFF. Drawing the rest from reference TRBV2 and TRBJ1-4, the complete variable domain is EPEVTQTPSHQVTQMGQEVILRCVPISNHLYFYWYRQILGQKVEFLVSFYNNEISEKSEIFDDQFSVERPDGSNFTLKIRSTKLEDSAMYFCASSEWGEKLFFGSGTQLSVL.

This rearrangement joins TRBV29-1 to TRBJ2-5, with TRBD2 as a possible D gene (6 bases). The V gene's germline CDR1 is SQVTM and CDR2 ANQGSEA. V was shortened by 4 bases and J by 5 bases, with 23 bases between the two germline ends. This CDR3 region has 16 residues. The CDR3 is CSVVFSRPGSGETQYF. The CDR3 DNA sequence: TGCAGCGTTGTGTTTTCCCGTCCCGGGAGTGGTGAGACCCAGTACTTC.

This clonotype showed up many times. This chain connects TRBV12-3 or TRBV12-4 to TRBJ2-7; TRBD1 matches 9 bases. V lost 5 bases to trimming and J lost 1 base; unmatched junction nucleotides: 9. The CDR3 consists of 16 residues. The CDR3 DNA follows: TGTGCCAGCAGTACTCGAGGACAGGGGTGGTCCTACGAGCAGTACTTC. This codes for CASSTRGQGWSYEQYF.

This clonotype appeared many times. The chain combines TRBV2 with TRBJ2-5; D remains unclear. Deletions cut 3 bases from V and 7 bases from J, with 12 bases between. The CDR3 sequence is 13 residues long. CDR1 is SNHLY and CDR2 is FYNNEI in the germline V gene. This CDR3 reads CASSEAGAGTQYF. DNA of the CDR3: TGTGCCAGCAGTGAGGCAGGCGCAGGGACCCAGTACTTC. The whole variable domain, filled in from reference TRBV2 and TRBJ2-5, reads EPEVTQTPSHQVTQMGQEVILRCVPISNHLYFYWYRQILGQKVEFLVSFYNNEISEKSEIFDDQFSVERPDGSNFTLKIRSTKLEDSAMYFCASSEAGAGTQYFGPGTRLLVL.

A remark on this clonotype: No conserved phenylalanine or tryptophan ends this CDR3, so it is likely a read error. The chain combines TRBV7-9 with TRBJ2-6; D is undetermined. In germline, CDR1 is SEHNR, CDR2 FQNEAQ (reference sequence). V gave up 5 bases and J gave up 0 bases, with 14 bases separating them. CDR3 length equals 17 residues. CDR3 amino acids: CASSQETRRSGANVLTY. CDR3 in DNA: TGTGCCAGCAGCCAAGAGACCAGACGCTCTGGGGCCAACGTCCTGACTTAT.

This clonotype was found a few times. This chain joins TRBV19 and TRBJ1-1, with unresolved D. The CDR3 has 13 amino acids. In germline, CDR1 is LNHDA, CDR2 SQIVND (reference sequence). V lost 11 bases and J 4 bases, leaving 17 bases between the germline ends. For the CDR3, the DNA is TGTGCCTGGAATCTTGGCGGGAGCACTGAAGCTTTCTTT. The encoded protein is CAWNLGGSTEAFF.

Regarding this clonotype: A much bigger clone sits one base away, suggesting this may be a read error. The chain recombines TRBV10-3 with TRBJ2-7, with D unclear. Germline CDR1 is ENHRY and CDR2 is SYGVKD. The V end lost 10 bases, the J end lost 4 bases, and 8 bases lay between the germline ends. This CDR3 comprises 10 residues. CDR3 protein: CASGAYEQYF. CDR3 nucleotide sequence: TGTGCCAGCGGTGCATACGAGCAGTACTTC.

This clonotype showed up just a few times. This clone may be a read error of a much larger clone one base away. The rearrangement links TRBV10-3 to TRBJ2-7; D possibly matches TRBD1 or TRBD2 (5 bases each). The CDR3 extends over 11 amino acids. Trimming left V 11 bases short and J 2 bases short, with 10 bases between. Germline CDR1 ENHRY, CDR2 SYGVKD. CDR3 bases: TGTGCCGTCGGGGACGCCTACGAGCAGTACTTC. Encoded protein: CAVGDAYEQYF.

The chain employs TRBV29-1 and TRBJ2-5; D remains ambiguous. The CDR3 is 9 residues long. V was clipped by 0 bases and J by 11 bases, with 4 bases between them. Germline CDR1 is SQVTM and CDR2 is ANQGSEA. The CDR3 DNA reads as TGCAGCGTTGAAGAGAGGCAGTACTTC. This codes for CSVEERQYF.

In DNA, the CDR3 is TGTGCCAGTAGTCGCACGGGAGATCAAGAGACCCAGTACTTC. This encodes CASSRTGDQETQYF. The J gene is TRBJ2-5, the V gene TRBV7-9; a possible D gene is TRBD2 (6 bases). Germline V gives CDR1 SEHNR, CDR2 FQNEAQ (reference sequence). The CDR3 is made up of 14 amino acids. Trimming removed 9 bases from V and 2 bases from J, with 16 bases in between.

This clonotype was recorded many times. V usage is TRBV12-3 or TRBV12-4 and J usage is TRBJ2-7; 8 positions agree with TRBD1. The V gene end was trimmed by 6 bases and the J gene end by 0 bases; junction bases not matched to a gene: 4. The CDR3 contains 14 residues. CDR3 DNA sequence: TGTGCCAGCAGGGGGACAGGTTACTCCTACGAGCAGTACTTC. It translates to CASRGTGYSYEQYF.

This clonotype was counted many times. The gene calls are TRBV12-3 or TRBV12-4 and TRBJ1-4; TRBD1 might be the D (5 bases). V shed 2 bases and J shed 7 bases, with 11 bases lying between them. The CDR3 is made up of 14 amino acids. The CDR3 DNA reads TGTGCCAGCAGTTTACTCGGGGGTGGTGAAAAACTGTTTTTT. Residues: CASSLLGGGEKLFF.

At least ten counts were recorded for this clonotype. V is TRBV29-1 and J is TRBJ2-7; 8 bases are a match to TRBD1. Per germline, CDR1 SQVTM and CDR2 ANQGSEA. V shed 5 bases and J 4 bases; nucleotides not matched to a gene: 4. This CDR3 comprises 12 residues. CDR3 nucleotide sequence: TGCAGCGTTCCAGGGGGCCCTTACGAGCAGTACTTC. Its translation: CSVPGGPYEQYF.

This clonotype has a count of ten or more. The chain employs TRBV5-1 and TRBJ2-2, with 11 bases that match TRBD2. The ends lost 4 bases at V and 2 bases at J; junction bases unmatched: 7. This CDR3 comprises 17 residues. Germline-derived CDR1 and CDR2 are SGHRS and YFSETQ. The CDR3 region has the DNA TGCGCCAGCAGCCTACTGACTAGCGGGGTAAACACCGGGGAGCTGTTTTTT. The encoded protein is CASSLLTSGVNTGELFF.

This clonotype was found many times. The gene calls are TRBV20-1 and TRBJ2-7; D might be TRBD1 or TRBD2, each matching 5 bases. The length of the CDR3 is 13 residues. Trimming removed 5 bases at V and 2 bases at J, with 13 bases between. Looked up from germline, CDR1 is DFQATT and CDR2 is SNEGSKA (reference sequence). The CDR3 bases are TGCAGTGCTCCCGGGGACGGGCCCTACGAGCAGTACTTC. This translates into CSAPGDGPYEQYF.

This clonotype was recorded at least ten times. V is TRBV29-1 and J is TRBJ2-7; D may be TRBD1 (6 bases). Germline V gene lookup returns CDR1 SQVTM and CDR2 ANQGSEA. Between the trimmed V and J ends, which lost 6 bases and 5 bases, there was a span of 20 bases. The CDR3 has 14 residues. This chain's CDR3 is CSVRQARTYDEQYF. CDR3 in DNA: TGCAGCGTCCGACAGGCTAGGACGTATGACGAGCAGTACTTC.

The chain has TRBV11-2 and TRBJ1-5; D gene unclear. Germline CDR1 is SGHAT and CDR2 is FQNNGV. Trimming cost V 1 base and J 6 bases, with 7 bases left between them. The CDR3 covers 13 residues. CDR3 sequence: CASSLGGFQPQHF. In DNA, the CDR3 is TGTGCCAGCAGCTTAGGGGGTTTTCAGCCCCAGCATTTT.

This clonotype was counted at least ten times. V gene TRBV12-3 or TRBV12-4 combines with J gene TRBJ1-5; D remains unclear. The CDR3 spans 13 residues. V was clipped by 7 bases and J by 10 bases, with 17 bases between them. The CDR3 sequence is CASTTTSKGPQHF. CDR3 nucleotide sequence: TGTGCCAGCACTACGACCTCTAAGGGACCCCAGCATTTT.

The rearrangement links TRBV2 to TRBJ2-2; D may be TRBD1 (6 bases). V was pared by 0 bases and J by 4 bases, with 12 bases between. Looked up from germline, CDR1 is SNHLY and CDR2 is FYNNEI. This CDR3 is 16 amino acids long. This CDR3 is CASSEAGRGITGELFF. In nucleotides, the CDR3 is TGTGCCAGCAGTGAAGCGGGTAGGGGGATCACCGGGGAGCTGTTTTTT. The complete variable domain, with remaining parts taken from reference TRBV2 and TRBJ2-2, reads EPEVTQTPSHQVTQMGQEVILRCVPISNHLYFYWYRQILGQKVEFLVSFYNNEISEKSEIFDDQFSVERPDGSNFTLKIRSTKLEDSAMYFCASSEAGRGITGELFFGEGSRLTVL.

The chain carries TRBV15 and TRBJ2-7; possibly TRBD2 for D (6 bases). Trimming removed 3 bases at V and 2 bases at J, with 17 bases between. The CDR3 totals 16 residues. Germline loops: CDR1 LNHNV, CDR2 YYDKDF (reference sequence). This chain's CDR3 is CATSSLGVGRTYEQYF. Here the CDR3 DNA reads TGTGCCACCAGCAGCTTAGGGGTAGGGAGGACCTACGAGCAGTACTTC.

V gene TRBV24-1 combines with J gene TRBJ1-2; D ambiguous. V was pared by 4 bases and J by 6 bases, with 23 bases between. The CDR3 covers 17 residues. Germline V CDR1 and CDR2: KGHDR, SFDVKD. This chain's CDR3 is CATSEAGGRERVDGYTF. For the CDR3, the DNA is TGTGCCACCAGTGAAGCGGGCGGAAGGGAACGCGTAGATGGCTACACCTTC.

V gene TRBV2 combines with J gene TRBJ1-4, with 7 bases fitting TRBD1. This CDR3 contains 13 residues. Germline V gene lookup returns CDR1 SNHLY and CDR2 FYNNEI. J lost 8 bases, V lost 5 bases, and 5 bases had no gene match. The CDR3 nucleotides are TGTGCCAGCAGTCCGACAGGGTCGGAAAAACTGTTTTTT. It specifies CASSPTGSEKLFF.